The 6 T cell receptor beta chains in this list originate from one sample, sequenced in a study of T cell changes during pregnancy in multiple sclerosis (dated by TCRdb to the late 2010s). Library preparation was by the immunoSEQ multiplex PCR assay. Drawn from immuneACCESS, this table holds only the in-frame rearrangements with V and J called that TCRdb kept. Clones are partly lost; checked studies trace under half to an unresolved V gene and leave the rest unexplained. The table for this sample lists some 60,000 clones; 90% of them were counted only once. Jointly, the top ten make up roughly 2% of the sample. The specimen was peripheral blood, collected in the first trimester of pregnancy. Receptors were obtained from a female donor in good health, enrolled as a control in a pregnancy study.

V usage is TRBV27 and J usage is TRBJ2-3; 8 nucleotides line up with TRBD2. CDR3 length: 14 amino acids. Trimming removed 3 bases from V and 3 bases from J; junction bases left unmatched: 2. Germline V gives CDR1 MNHEY, CDR2 SMNVEV (reference sequence). CDR3 amino acids: CASSFTSGTDTQYF. DNA of the CDR3: TGTGCCAGCAGTTTTACTAGCGGTACAGATACGCAGTATTTT.

The chain carries TRBV5-6 and TRBJ1-2; the D gene is possibly TRBD1 (5 bases). CDR3 size: 16 residues. The V gene lost 5 bases and the J gene lost 7 bases, with 24 bases spanning the gap. The germline gives CDR1 SGHDT, CDR2 YYEEEE. CDR3 sequence: CASSRGGLEGRRGYTF. The CDR3 bases are TGTGCCAGCAGTCGTGGAGGTTTGGAGGGGAGGCGTGGCTACACCTTC.

The rearrangement uses TRBV7-3 and TRBJ2-7, with unresolved D. There are 12 residues in the CDR3. Trimming took 5 bases from V and 4 from J, leaving 9 bases between them. CDR1 is SGHTA and CDR2 is FQGTGA in the germline V gene. CDR3 sequence: CASSETRYEQYF. CDR3 in DNA: TGTGCCAGCAGCGAGACCAGGTACGAGCAGTACTTC.

This clone is a singleton in its sample. The rearrangement links TRBV19 to TRBJ2-4; possibly TRBD2 for D (6 bases). This CDR3 spans 17 amino acids. V was shortened by 6 bases and J by 0 bases, with 18 bases between the two germline ends. The germline CDR1 and CDR2 sequences are LNHDA and SQIVND (reference sequence). The CDR3 loop is CASSPTGWGLAKNIQYF. The CDR3 region has the DNA TGTGCCAGTAGCCCGACCGGGTGGGGACTAGCCAAAAACATTCAGTACTTC. Supplemented by reference TRBV19 and TRBJ2-4, the full variable domain reads DGGITQSPKYLFRKEGQNVTLSCEQNLNHDAMYWYRQDPGQGLRLIYYSQIVNDFQKGDIAEGYSVSREKKESFPLTVTSAQKNPTAFYLCASSPTGWGLAKNIQYFGAGTRLSVL.

The rearrangement links TRBV29-1 to TRBJ2-3, with 9 bases lining up with TRBD2. Trimming took 6 bases from V and 2 from J; bases not matched to a gene: 9. Germline V CDR1 and CDR2: SQVTM, ANQGSEA. The CDR3 covers 15 residues. In DNA, the CDR3 is TGCAGCGTGATACCTAGCGGGAACACCACAGATACGCAGTATTTT. This translates into CSVIPSGNTTDTQYF.

The chain joins TRBV15 to TRBJ1-2, with 7 bases matching TRBD1. The ends lost 11 bases at V and 9 bases at J; junction bases unmatched: 6. Germline V gives CDR1 LNHNV, CDR2 YYDKDF (reference sequence). This CDR3 is built from 10 residues. The CDR3 sequence is CAPDRECYTF. The CDR3 DNA reads as TGTGCCCCAGACAGGGAGTGCTACACCTTC.